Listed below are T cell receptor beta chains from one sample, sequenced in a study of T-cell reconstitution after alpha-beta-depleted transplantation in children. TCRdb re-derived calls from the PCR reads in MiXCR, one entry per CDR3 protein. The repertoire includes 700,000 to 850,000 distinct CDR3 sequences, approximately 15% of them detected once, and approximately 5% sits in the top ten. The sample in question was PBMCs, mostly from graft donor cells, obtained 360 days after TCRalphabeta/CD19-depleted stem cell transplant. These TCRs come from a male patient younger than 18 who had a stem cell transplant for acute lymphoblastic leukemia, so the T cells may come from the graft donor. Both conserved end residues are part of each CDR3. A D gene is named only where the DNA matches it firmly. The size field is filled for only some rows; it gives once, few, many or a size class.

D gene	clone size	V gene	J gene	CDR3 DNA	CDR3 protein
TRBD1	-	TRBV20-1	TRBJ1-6	TGCAGTGCCACCCCGGACAGGGCTAATTCACCCCTCCACTTT	CSATPDRANSPLHF
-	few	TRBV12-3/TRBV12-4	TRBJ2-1	TGTGCCAGCAGACCGGACAGATACAATGAGCAGTTCTTC	CASRPDRYNEQFF
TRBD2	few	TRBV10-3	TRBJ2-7	TGTGCCATCAGAAGCCTAGCGGGAACAAACGAGCAGTACTTC	CAIRSLAGTNEQYF
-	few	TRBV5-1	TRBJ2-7	TGCGCCAGCAGCTTGGCCTTCTCCTACGAGCAGTACTTC	CASSLAFSYEQYF
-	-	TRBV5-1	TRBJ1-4	TGCGCCAGCAGCTATTCGTCCAGGGATGAAAAACTGTTTTTT	CASSYSSRDEKLFF
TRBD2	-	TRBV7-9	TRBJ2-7	TGTGCCAGCAGCTTAGTCGAGTTAGCGGGAGACGAGCAGTACTTC	CASSLVELAGDEQYF
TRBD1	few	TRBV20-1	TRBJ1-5	TGCAGTGCTAGTCGGGACAGGGGGAATCAGCCCCAGCATTTT	CSASRDRGNQPQHF
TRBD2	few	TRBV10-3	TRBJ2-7	TGTGCCATCAGCCCTAAGCCGGGACTAGCGGCTTACGAGCAGTACTTC	CAISPKPGLAAYEQYF
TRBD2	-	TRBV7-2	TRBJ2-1	TGTGCCAGCAGCTATCCGGGACTAGCGGGAAACAATGAGCAGTTCTTC	CASSYPGLAGNNEQFF
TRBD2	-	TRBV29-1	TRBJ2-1	TGCAGCGCCTTAGCGGGAGAGGGGGGGGATGAGCAGTTCTTC	CSALAGEGGDEQFF
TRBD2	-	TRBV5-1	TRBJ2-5	TGCGCCAGCAGCTTGGAAGTAGCGGGAGGGAAAGAGACCCAGTACTTC	CASSLEVAGGKETQYF
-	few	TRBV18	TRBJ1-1	TGTGCCAGCTCACCTAAAACGGGGGTCATGAACACTGAAGCTTTCTTT	CASSPKTGVMNTEAFF
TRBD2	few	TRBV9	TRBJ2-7	TGTGCCAGCAGCGTATTTCAGATTACGGGAGGAGTCCACGAGCAGTACTTC	CASSVFQITGGVHEQYF
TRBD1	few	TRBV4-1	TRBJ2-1	TGCGCCAGCAGCCCTCACGTTCCGGGACAGCCTAGGAATGAGCAGTTCTTC	CASSPHVPGQPRNEQFF
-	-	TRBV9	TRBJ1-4	TGTGCCAGCAGCGTAGAGGATGGCCGGAAACTTAATGAAAAACTGTTTTTT	CASSVEDGRKLNEKLFF
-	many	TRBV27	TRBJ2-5	TGTGCCAGCAGTTTTCCCGGTGGGCAGTACTTC	CASSFPGGQYF
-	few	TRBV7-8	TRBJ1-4	TGTGCCAGCAGCTTAGGGCCACTCGCCCGTGAAAAACTGTTTTTT	CASSLGPLAREKLFF
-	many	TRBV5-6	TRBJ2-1	TGTGCCAGCAGCTTGGCCGGGACTTGCGAGCAGTTCTTC	CASSLAGTCEQFF
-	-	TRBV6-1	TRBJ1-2	TGTGCCAGCAGCACTGTTCTCGAGAGGACCATCTATGGCTACACCTTC	CASSTVLERTIYGYTF
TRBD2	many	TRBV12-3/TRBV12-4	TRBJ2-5	TGTGCCAGCAGCCTGGGCGGGAGGTTGGAGACCCAGTACTTC	CASSLGGRLETQYF
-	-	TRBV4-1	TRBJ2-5	TGCGCCAGCAGCCAAGGCAGGGATGGAGAGACCCAGTACTTC	CASSQGRDGETQYF
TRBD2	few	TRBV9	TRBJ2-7	TGTGCCAGCAGCGTAGCCCCGCTAGCGGACATACCGAGTTACGAGCAGTACTTC	CASSVAPLADIPSYEQYF
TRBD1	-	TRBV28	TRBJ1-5	TGTGCCAGCAGTTCCGGGACAGGGAAACAGCCCCAGCATTTT	CASSSGTGKQPQHF
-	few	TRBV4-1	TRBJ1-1	TGCGCCAGCAGCCTTTGGGTTAGGACAGAAGCTTTCTTT	CASSLWVRTEAFF
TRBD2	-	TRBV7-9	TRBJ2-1	TGTGCCAGCAGCTCGGGACTAGCGGTATCCTACAATGAGCAGTTCTTC	CASSSGLAVSYNEQFF
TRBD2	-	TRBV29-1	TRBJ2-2	TGCAGCGTTGATGGGAGGGGAGCTAGCGGGGAGCTGTTTTTT	CSVDGRGASGELFF
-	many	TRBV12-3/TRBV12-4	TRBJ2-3	TGTGCCAGCAGTCTCTCAGGGGGGCCGGCAGATACGCAGTATTTT	CASSLSGGPADTQYF
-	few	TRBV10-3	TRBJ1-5	TGTGCCATCAGTGAGTCCTCGGGGTGGCAGCCCCAGCATTTT	CAISESSGWQPQHF
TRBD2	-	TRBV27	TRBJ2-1	TGTGCCAGCAGTTTAATAGGACTAGGCTACACCTGGGGGGGGGTGAATGAGCAGTTCTTC	CASSLIGLGYTWGGVNEQFF
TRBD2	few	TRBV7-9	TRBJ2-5	TGTGCCAGCACTCAGCGGACTAGCGACGTTCAAGAGACCCAGTACTTC	CASTQRTSDVQETQYF
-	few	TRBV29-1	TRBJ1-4	TGCAGCGTTGAGATAAATCCTAATGAAAAACTGTTTTTT	CSVEINPNEKLFF
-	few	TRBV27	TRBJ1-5	TGTGCCAGCAGTCGCGTAGGGGGTCCGGTGAGTCATCAAAGAAATCAGCCCCAGCATTTT	CASSRVGGPVSHQRNQPQHF
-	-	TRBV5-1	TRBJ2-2	TGCGCCAGCAGCTTGGGGGCCACTGACACCGGGGAGCTGTTTTTT	CASSLGATDTGELFF
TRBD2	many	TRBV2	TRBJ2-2	TGTGCCAGCAGACCCGGGACTATGACCACCGGGGAGCTGTTTTTT	CASRPGTMTTGELFF
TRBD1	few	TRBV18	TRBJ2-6	TGTGCCAGCTCACCGGGGACAGGGTCTGGGGCCAACGTCCTGACTTTC	CASSPGTGSGANVLTF
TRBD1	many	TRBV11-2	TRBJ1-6	TGTGCCAGCAGTCCAGGGGGAAGTTCACCCCTCCACTTT	CASSPGGSSPLHF
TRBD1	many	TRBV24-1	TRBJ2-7	TGTGCCACCAGTGACCCCGGGGACAGGGGGCGCGACGAGCAGTACTTC	CATSDPGDRGRDEQYF
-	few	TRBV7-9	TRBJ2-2	TGTGCCAGCAGCTTTACGGAAACCGGGGAGCTGTTTTTT	CASSFTETGELFF
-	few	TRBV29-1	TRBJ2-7	TGCAGCGTTGAAGTTCAGCAGGGGAAGGTCCCCTACGAGCAGTACTTC	CSVEVQQGKVPYEQYF
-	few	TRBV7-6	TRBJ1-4	TGTGCCAGCAGCCCCCCCCTGTGGGGCAGGGGAGAAAAACTGTTTTTT	CASSPPLWGRGEKLFF
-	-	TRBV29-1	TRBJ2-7	TGCAGCGTTGGGAAGGGTACCGAGCAGTACTTC	CSVGKGTEQYF
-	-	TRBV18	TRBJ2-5	TGTGCCAGCTCACCCATCACCGGACAAGGAAGCAAAGAGACCCAGTACTTC	CASSPITGQGSKETQYF